The rows below give T cell receptor beta chains drawn from one sample of a study of T-cell memory formation after mild COVID-19. TCRdb reprocessed the 5' RACE reads with MiXCR, giving one entry per CDR3 protein. The data contain about 170,000 distinct CDR3 sequences, roughly 13% of them singletons. The sequenced sample was PBMCs or a T cell subset sorted from them (not recorded which). These receptors were collected from a man aged 18 to 29 who had mild COVID-19 (a few samples of this study predate the infection). Cell type and time point are not known. Each CDR3 is given with its conserved first and last residue. The order of the fields is CDR3 length, J gene, V gene, CDR3 protein.

>14|TRBJ2-7|TRBV5-1
CASSLETSGGEQYF
>19|TRBJ2-6|TRBV5-1
CASSLVGGGPNSGANVLTF
>15|TRBJ1-6|TRBV28
CASSGSRADNSPLHF
>16|TRBJ2-3|TRBV24-1
CATSDLSGPSTDTQYF
>12|TRBJ2-3|TRBV5-1
CASSRLEDTQYF
>14|TRBJ1-1|TRBV6-2/TRBV6-3
CASSYSGWGTEAFF
>14|TRBJ1-2|TRBV5-5
CASSWALGDYGYTF
>14|TRBJ1-3|TRBV7-2
CASSPRGAGNTIYF
>15|TRBJ2-2|TRBV5-1
CASSGGQGNTGELFF
>13|TRBJ2-3|TRBV7-3
CASSLYGTDTQYF
>12|TRBJ1-5|TRBV7-9
CAAGGGNQPQHF
>18|TRBJ2-1|TRBV7-7
CASSLVPRTSGYYNEQFF
>15|TRBJ2-3|TRBV5-4
CASSPGTGDTPTQYF
>12|TRBJ2-1|TRBV5-1
CASSFDKGEQFF
>16|TRBJ2-2|TRBV5-1
CASSLAGSGNTGELFF
>14|TRBJ1-5|TRBV20-1
CSAGTGFNNQPQHF
>16|TRBJ2-1|TRBV5-1
CASSLGLAGAYNEQFF
>14|TRBJ1-4|TRBV6-1
CASSPDRETGKLFF
>12|TRBJ2-4|TRBV5-1
CASSGTGFPQYF
>15|TRBJ2-5|TRBV10-2
CASSTGTSGGVAQYF
>15|TRBJ2-5|TRBV30
CAWSPYEGSRETQYF
>17|TRBJ2-3|TRBV7-2
CASSLFPTSVGTDTQYF
>15|TRBJ1-3|TRBV20-1
CSARSDRVSGNTIYF
>14|TRBJ1-2|TRBV7-8
CASSSDRATGGYTF
>15|TRBJ1-6|TRBV27
CASRQSGTGRSPLHF
>14|TRBJ2-5|TRBV23-1
CAQAGGTRQETQYF
>15|TRBJ2-7|TRBV5-1
CASSTTGTETYEQYF
>14|TRBJ1-1|TRBV2
CASRGSDMNTEAFF
>14|TRBJ1-2|TRBV6-2/TRBV6-3
CASRKSATVYGYTF
>15|TRBJ1-1|TRBV19
CASSNPGLKNTEAFF
>12|TRBJ2-7|TRBV30
CAWSQGPGEQYF
>15|TRBJ1-1|TRBV27
CASSLRRGKNTEAFF
>16|TRBJ2-2|TRBV9
CASSPRRDVLTGELFF
>14|TRBJ1-6|TRBV6-1
CASRPDSTASPLHF
>16|TRBJ2-6|TRBV7-8
CASSEGAPTGANVLTF
>12|TRBJ1-5|TRBV5-6
CASSFLGQPQHF
>13|TRBJ2-7|TRBV5-1
CASTWDRGYEQYF
>16|TRBJ2-3|TRBV5-1
CASSLVLAGGSDTQYF
>12|TRBJ1-1|TRBV20-1
CSARADNTEAFF
>15|TRBJ1-5|TRBV6-2/TRBV6-3
CASSSRDRGDQPQHF
>14|TRBJ2-1|TRBV20-1
CSAPTSGGADEQFF
>16|TRBJ2-1|TRBV5-1
CASSSRGHPSYNEQFF